Here is one TCR beta chain with its context. Its specificity is unknown. Primers used in a second PCR of roughly 6 to 12 cycles were a sample-barcoded 5' primer and a J-beta primer mix. Every cDNA molecule bore a tag from a template-switch adaptor containing 12 random nucleotides. TCRdb re-analysed the 5' RACE reads in MiXCR, keeping a single row per CDR3 protein. The table shows more than 1 million distinct CDR3 sequences, with around 43% occurring only once. Germline V gives CDR1 MNHEY, CDR2 SVGEGT. Trimming removed 0 bases from V and 3 bases from J, with 8 bases in between. This CDR3 comprises 15 residues. The data were obtained in a study of blood T cells in healthy people across ages. Findings and limits, study-wide: Older age went with lower TCR beta diversity per million T cells, in a roughly linear way. Strongly correlated with naive T cell percentage was TCR beta diversity.

Peripheral blood was drawn, about 10 milliliters per donor. Specimen: blood. The sequence was collected from a woman aged 60-75 years in good health. The chain uses TRBV6-2 or TRBV6-3 and TRBJ2-2; D is ambiguous. The chain's CDR3 is CASSYSWADTGELFF. The CDR3 DNA is TGTGCCAGCAGTTACTCGTGGGCAGACACCGGGGAGCTGTTTTTT.